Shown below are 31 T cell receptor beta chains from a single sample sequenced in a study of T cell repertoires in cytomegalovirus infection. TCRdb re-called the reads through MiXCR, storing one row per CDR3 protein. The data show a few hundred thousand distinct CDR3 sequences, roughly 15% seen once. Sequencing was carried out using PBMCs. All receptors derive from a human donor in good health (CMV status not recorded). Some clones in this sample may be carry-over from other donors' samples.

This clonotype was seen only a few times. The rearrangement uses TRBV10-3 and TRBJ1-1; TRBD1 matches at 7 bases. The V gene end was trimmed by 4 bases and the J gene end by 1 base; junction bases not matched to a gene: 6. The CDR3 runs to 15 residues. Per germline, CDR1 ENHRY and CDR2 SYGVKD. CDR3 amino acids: CAISGDGTANTEAFF. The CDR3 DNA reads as TGTGCCATCAGTGGGGACGGGACAGCGAACACTGAAGCTTTCTTT.

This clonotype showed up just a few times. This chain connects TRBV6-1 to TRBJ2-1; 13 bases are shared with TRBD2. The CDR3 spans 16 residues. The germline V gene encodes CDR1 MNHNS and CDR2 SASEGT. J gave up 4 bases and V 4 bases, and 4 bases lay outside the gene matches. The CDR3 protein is CASSALAGGQYNEQFF. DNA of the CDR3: TGTGCCAGCAGTGCACTAGCGGGGGGGCAGTACAATGAGCAGTTCTTC.

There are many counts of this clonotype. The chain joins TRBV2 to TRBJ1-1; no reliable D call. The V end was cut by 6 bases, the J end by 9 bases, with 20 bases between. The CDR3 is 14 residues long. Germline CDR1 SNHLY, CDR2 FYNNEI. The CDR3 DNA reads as TGTGCCAGCAGAACTATAAGGCAGTTTAGAAAAGCTTTCTTT. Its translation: CASRTIRQFRKAFF.

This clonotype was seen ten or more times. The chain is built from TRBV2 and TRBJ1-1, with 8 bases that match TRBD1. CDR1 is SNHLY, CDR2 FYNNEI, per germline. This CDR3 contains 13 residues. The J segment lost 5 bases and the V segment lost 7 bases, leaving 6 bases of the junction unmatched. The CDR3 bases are TGTGCCAGCACTGGACAGGGTGAGACTGAAGCTTTCTTT. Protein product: CASTGQGETEAFF.

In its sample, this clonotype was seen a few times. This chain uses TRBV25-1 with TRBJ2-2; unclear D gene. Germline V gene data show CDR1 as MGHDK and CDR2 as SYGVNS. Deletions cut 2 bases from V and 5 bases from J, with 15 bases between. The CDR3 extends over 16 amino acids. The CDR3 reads CASSEPRLHGTGELFF. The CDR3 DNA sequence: TGTGCCAGCAGTGAACCTCGCTTACATGGGACCGGGGAGCTGTTTTTT.

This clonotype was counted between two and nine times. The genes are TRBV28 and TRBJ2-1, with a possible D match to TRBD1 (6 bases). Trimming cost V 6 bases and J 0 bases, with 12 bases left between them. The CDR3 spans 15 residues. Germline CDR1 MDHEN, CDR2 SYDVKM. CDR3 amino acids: CASSNRALSYNEQFF. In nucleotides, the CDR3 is TGTGCCAGCAGCAACAGGGCTCTCTCCTACAATGAGCAGTTCTTC.

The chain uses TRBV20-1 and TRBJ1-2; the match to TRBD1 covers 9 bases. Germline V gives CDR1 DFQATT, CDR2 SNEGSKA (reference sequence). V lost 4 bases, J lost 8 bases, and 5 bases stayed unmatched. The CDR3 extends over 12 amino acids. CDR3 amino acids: CSAIQGAGGYTF. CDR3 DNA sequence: TGCAGTGCTATACAGGGGGCGGGAGGCTACACCTTC.

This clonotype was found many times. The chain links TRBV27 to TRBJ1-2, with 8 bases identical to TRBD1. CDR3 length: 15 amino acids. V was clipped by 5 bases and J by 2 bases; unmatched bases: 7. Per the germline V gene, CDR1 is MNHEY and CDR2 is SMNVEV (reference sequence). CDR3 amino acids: CASSPRTGLNYGYTF. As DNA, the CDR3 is TGTGCCAGCAGTCCCCGGACAGGGTTGAACTATGGCTACACCTTC.

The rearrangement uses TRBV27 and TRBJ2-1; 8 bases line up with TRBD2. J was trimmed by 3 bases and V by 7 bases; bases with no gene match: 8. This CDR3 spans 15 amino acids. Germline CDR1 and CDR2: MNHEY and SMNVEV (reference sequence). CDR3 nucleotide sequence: TGTGCCAGCACGGGGGCGGGAGGTTTCTACAATGAGCAGTTCTTC. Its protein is CASTGAGGFYNEQFF.

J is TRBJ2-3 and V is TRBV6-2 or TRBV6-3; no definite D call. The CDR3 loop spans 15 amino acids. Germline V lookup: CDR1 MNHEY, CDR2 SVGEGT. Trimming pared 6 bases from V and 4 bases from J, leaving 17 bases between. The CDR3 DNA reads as TGTGCCAGCAGGTCTTACAACCGGTCGCCAGATACGCAGTATTTT. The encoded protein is CASRSYNRSPDTQYF.

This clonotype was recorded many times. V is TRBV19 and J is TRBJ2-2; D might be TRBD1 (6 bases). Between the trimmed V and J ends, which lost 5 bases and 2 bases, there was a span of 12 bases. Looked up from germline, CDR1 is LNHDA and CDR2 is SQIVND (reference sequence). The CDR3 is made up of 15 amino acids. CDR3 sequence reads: CASSYRDTNTGELFF. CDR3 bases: TGTGCCAGTAGTTACCGGGACACCAACACCGGGGAGCTGTTTTTT.

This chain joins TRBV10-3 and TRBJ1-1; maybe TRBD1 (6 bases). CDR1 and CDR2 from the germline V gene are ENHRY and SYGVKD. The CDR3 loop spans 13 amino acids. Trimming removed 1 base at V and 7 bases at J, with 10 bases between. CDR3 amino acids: CAISEWRGGEAFF. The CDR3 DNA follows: TGTGCCATCAGTGAGTGGAGGGGGGGTGAAGCTTTCTTT.

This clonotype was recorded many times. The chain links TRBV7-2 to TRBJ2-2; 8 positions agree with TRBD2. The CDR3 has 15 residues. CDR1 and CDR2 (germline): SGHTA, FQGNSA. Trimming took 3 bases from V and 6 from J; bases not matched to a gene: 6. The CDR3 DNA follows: TGTGCCAGCAGCTTGACGGGGGGGCGATCCGGGGAGCTGTTTTTT. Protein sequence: CASSLTGGRSGELFF.

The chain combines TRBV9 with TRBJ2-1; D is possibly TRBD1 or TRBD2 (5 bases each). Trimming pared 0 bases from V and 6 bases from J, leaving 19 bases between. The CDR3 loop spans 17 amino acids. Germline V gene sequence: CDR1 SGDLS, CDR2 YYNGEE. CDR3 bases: TGTGCCAGCAGCGTAGATGTTCGGGACGCCAACGGCAATGAGCAGTTCTTC. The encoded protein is CASSVDVRDANGNEQFF.

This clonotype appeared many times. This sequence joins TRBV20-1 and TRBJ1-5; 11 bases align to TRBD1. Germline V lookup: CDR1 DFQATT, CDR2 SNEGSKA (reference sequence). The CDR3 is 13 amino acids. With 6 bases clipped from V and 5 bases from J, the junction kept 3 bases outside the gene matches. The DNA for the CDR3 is TGCAGTGCGGCGGGACAGGGGGATCAGCCCCAGCATTTT. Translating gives CSAAGQGDQPQHF.

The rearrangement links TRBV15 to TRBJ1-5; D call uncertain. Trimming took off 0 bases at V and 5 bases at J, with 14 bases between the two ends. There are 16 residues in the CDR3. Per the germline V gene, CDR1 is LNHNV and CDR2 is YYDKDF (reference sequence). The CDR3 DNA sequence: TGTGCCACCAGCAGAGACCCAGCGGCTTCTTATCAGCCCCAGCATTTT. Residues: CATSRDPAASYQPQHF.

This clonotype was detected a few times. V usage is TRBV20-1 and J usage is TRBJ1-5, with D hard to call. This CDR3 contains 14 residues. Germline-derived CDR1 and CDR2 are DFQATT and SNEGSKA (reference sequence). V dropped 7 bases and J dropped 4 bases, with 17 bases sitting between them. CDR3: CSVPGRRRNQPQHF. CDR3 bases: TGCAGTGTTCCGGGTCGGAGGAGGAATCAGCCCCAGCATTTT.

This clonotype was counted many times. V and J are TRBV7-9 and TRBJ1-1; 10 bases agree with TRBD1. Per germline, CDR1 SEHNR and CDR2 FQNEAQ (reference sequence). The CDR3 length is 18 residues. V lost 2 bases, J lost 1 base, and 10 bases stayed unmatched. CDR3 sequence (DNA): TGTGCCAGCAGCTTATCGTACCCGGGACAGGGGAAGAACACTGAAGCTTTCTTT. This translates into CASSLSYPGQGKNTEAFF. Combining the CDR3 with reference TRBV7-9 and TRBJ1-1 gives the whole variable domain DTGVSQNPRHKITKRGQNVTFRCDPISEHNRLYWYRQTLGQGPEFLTYFQNEAQLEKSRLLSDRFSAERPKGSFSTLEIQRTEQGDSAMYLCASSLSYPGQGKNTEAFFGQGTRLTVV.

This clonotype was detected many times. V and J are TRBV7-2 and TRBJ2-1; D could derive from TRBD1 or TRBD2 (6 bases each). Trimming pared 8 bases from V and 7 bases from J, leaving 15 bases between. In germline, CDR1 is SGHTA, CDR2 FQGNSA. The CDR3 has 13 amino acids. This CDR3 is CASPPRGRNEQFF. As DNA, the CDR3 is TGTGCCAGCCCCCCCCGGGGGCGGAATGAGCAGTTCTTC. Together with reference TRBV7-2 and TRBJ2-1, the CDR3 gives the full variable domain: GAGVSQSPSNKVTEKGKDVELRCDPISGHTALYWYRQSLGQGLEFLIYFQGNSAPDKSGLPSDRFSAERTGGSVSTLTIQRTQQEDSAVYLCASPPRGRNEQFFGPGTRLTVL.

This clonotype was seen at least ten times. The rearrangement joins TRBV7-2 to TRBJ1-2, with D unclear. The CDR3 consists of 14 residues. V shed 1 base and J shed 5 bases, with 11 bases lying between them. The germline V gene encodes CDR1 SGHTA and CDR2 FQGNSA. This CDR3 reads CASSLDSAAYGYTF. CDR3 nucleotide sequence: TGTGCCAGCAGCTTAGACTCGGCCGCTTATGGCTACACCTTC.

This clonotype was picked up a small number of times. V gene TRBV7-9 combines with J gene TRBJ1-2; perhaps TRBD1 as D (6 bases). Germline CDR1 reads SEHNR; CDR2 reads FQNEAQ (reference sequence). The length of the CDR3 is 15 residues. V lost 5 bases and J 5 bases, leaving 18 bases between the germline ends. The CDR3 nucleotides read TGTGCCAGCAGCCCCGGGGGGCTTTTGCGATATGGCTACACCTTC. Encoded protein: CASSPGGLLRYGYTF. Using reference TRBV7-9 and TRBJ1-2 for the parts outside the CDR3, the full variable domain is DTGVSQNPRHKITKRGQNVTFRCDPISEHNRLYWYRQTLGQGPEFLTYFQNEAQLEKSRLLSDRFSAERPKGSFSTLEIQRTEQGDSAMYLCASSPGGLLRYGYTFGSGTRLTVV.

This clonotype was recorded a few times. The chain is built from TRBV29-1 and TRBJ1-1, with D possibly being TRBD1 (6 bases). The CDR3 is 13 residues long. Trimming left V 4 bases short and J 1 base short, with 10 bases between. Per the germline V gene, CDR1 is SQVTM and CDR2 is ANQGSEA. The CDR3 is CSVGGQRNTEAFF. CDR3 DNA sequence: TGCAGCGTTGGGGGACAAAGGAACACTGAAGCTTTCTTT.

CDR3 nucleotides: TGCAGTGCTATAGTGCAGTTCAATCAGCCCCAGCATTTT. Translation gives CSAIVQFNQPQHF. The rearrangement links TRBV20-1 to TRBJ1-5; D ambiguous. The CDR3 runs to 13 residues. Germline assignment: CDR1 DFQATT and CDR2 SNEGSKA (reference sequence). Trimming left V 4 bases short and J 3 bases short, with 10 bases between.

This CDR3 is CASSEGTLAYEQYF. CDR3 nucleotide sequence: TGTGCCAGCAGCGAAGGGACACTAGCTTACGAGCAGTACTTC. V usage is TRBV9 and J usage is TRBJ2-7; D tentatively fits TRBD1 or TRBD2 (6 bases each). Germline V lookup: CDR1 SGDLS, CDR2 YYNGEE. The CDR3 is 14 amino acids. Trimming removed 3 bases at V and 4 bases at J, with 14 bases between. Together with reference TRBV9 and TRBJ2-7, the CDR3 gives the full variable domain: DSGVTQTPKHLITATGQRVTLRCSPRSGDLSVYWYQQSLDQGLQFLIQYYNGEERAKGNILERFSAQQFPDLHSELNLSSLELGDSALYFCASSEGTLAYEQYFGPGTRLTVT.

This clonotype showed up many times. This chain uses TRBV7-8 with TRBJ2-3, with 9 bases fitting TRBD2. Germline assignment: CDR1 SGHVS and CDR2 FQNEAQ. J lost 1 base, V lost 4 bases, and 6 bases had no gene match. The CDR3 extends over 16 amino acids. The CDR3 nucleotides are TGTGCCAGCAGCTCCCGGACTAGCGATGGCACAGATACGCAGTATTTT. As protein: CASSSRTSDGTDTQYF.

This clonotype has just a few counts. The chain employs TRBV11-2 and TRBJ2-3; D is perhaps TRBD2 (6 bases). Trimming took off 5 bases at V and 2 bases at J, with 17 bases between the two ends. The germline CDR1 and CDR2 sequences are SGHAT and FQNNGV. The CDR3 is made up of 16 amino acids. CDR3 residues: CASSVTSGTLTDTQYF. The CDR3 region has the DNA TGTGCCAGCAGCGTGACGTCCGGGACTCTCACAGATACGCAGTATTTT.

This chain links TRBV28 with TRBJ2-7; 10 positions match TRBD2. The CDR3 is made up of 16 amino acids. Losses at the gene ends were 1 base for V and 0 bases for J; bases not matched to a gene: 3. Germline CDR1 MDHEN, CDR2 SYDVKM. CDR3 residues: CASSLFASGSSYEQYF. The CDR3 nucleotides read TGTGCCAGCAGTTTATTCGCTAGCGGGAGCTCCTACGAGCAGTACTTC. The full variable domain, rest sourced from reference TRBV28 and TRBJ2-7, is DVKVTQSSRYLVKRTGEKVFLECVQDMDHENMFWYRQDPGLGLRLIYFSYDVKMKEKGDIPEGYSVSREKKERFSLILESASTNQTSMYLCASSLFASGSSYEQYFGPGTRLTVT.

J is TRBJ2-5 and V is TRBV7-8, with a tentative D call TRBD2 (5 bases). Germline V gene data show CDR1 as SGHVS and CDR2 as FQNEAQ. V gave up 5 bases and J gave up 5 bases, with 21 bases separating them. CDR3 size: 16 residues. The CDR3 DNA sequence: TGTGCCAGCAGCCCCACTGTTTCGAGCGGAGTCGAGACCCAGTACTTC. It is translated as CASSPTVSSGVETQYF.

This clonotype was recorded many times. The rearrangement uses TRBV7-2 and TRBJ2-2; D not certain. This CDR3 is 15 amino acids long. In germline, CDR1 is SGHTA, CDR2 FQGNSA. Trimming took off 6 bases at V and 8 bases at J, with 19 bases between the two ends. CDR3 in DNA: TGTGCCAGCAGTCCCATGGACGGGTTGAGTGGGGAGCTGTTTTTT. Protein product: CASSPMDGLSGELFF. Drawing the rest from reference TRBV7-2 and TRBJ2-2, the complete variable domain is GAGVSQSPSNKVTEKGKDVELRCDPISGHTALYWYRQSLGQGLEFLIYFQGNSAPDKSGLPSDRFSAERTGGSVSTLTIQRTQQEDSAVYLCASSPMDGLSGELFFGEGSRLTVL.

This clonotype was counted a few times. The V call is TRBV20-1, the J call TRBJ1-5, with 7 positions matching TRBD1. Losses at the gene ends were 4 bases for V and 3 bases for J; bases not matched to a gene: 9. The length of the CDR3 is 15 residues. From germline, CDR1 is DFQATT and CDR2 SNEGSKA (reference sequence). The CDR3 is CSATLRGRDNQPQHF. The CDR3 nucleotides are TGCAGTGCTACCTTGAGGGGGCGAGACAATCAGCCCCAGCATTTT.

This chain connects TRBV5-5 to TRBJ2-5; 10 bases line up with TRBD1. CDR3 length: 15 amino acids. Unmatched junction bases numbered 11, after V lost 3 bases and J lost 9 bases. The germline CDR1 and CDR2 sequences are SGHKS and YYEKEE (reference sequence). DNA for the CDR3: TGTGCCAGCAGCTCAACCGGGACAGGGGATTTGTCCCAGTACTTC. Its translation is CASSSTGTGDLSQYF.